This TCR beta chain stems from a study of blood T cell repertoires in COVID-19. On the study more broadly: The United States, Italy and Spain provided the acute and convalescent COVID-19 samples. From T cells, B-cell-depleted T cells, or PBMCs came the material, which was cDNA or gDNA.

Germline V gene sequence: CDR1 SQVTM, CDR2 ANQGSEA. This CDR3 region has 15 residues. V lost 5 bases and J lost 1; bases outside the gene matches: 8. The participants were between about 18 and 90 years old and came from some 23 US areas. Clones were sequenced by immunoSEQ multiplex PCR, and TCRdb holds only the in-frame ones, with some missing. The profile shows some 140,000 clones, around 84% of them singletons. Sequenced sample: PBMCs or T cells enriched from blood (not recorded which). This clonotype was sampled from a man in his forties with acute COVID-19. The chain is built from TRBV29-1 and TRBJ2-1; TRBD2 agrees at 7 bases. The CDR3 region is CSVSLRGSSYNEQFF. The CDR3 nucleotides are TGCAGCGTTTCCTTGCGGGGGTCTTCCTACAATGAGCAGTTCTTC.